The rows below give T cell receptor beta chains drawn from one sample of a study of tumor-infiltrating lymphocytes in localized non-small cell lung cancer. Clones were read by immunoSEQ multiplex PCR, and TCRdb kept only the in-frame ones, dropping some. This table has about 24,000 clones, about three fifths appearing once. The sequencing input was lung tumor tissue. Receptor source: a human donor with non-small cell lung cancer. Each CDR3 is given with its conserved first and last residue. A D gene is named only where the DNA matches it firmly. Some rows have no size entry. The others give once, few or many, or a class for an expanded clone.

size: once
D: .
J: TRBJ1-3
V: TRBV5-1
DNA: TGCGCCAGCAGCTTGGGCCCAAGCTCTGGAAACACCATATATTTT
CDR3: CASSLGPSSGNTIYF

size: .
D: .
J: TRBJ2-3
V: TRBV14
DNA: TGTGCCAGCAGCCAAGATGGCGGGTGGACAGATACGCAGTATTTT
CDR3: CASSQDGGWTDTQYF

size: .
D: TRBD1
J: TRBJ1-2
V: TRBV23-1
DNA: TGCGCCAGCGTTGGGACAGGGGTTCATGGCTACACCTTC
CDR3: CASVGTGVHGYTF

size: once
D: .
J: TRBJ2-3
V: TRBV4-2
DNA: TGTGCCAGCAGCCAAGAGAGGGAGGGGGCAGATACGCAGTATTTT
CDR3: CASSQEREGADTQYF

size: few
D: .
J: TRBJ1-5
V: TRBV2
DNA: TGTGCCAGCAGTGAAATTGGGGGCAGGGTGAGTCAGCCCCAGCATTTT
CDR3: CASSEIGGRVSQPQHF

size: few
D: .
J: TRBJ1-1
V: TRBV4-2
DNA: TGTGCCAGCAGCCAAGCTGGGATGAACACTGAAGCTTTCTTT
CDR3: CASSQAGMNTEAFF

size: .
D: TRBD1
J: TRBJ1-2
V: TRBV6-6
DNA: TGTGCCAGCAGTTCGACAGGGGGTAGTGGCTACACCTTC
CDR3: CASSSTGGSGYTF

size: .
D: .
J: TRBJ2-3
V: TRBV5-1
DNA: TGCGCCAGCAGCTTAGAGGGAGCAACGACGTTAGATACGCAGTATTTT
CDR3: CASSLEGATTLDTQYF

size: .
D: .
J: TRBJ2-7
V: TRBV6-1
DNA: TGTGCCAGCACCCGAGACTCCTACGAGCAGTACTTC
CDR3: CASTRDSYEQYF

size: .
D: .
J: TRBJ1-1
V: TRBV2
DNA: TGTGCCAGCACCGAAACGACAGGAAACACTGAAGCTTTCTTT
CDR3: CASTETTGNTEAFF

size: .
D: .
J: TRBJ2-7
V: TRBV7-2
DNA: TGTGCCAGCAGCCAAATGACAGCGAACTTCTACGAGCAGTACTTC
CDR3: CASSQMTANFYEQYF

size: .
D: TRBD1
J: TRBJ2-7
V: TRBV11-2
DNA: TGTGCCAGCAGCCTAGGACAGGGGGCCAGCTACGAGCAGTACTTC
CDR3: CASSLGQGASYEQYF

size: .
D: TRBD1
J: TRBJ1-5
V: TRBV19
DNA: TGTGCCAGTAGTGCTTTGCCGGGACAGGGATTCTCGGACGAAGCCCAGCATTTT
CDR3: CASSALPGQGFSDEAQHF

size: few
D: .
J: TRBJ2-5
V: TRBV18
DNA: TGTGCCAGCTCACCCAACGTGGGGACCCAAGAGACCCAGTACTTC
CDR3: CASSPNVGTQETQYF

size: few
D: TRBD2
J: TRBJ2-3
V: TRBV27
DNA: TGTGCCAGCAGTTTTCTAGCGGGAGGTAGCACAGATACGCAGTATTTT
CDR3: CASSFLAGGSTDTQYF

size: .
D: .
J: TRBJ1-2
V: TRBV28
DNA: TGTGCCAGCAGTTTCGGGGTAAACTATGGCTACACCTTC
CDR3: CASSFGVNYGYTF

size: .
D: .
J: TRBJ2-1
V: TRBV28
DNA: TGTGCCAGCAGCGCAAGCTGGAATGAGCAGTTCTTC
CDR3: CASSASWNEQFF

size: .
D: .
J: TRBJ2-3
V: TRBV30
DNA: TGTGCCTGGAGCGGCGGAGCCTTGCAAAAGGATACGCAGTATTTT
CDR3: CAWSGGALQKDTQYF

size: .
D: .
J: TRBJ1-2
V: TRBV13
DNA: TGTGCCAGCTCTAGTCAGTCTCACGAAACTAACTATGGCTACACCTTC
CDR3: CASSSQSHETNYGYTF

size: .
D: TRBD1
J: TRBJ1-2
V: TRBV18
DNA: TGTGCCAGCTCACCACCGGTAGTCGGGACAGGGGGCCACTATGGCTACACCTTC
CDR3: CASSPPVVGTGGHYGYTF

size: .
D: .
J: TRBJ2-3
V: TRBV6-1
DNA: TGTGCCAGCAGTGAACCCGGGACTAGCACAGATACGCAGTATTTT
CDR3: CASSEPGTSTDTQYF

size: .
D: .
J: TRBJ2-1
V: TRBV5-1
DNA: TGCGCCAGCAGCCTGCGCGGGGGCGGGGCCGTGAATGAGCAGTTCTTC
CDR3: CASSLRGGGAVNEQFF

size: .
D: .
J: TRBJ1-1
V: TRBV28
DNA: TGTGCCAGCAGTGTTACCCGTCGTGGGACTGAAGCTTTCTTT
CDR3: CASSVTRRGTEAFF

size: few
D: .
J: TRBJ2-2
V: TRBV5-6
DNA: TGTGCCAGCAGCTTGACTGCGGGGGAGCTGTTTTTT
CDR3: CASSLTAGELFF

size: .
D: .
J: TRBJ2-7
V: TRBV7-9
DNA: TGTGCCAGCAGCTTATTCCTAGGGGGAGAGCAGTACTTC
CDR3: CASSLFLGGEQYF

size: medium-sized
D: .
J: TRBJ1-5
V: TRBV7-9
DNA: TGTGCCAGCAGCTTAGGGGTAAATCAGCCCCAGCATTTT
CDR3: CASSLGVNQPQHF

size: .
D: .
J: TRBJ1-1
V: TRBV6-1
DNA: TGTGCCAGCCTATCTCCCGGCGGAGCTTTCTTT
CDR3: CASLSPGGAFF

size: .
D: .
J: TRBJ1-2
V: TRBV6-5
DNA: TGTGCCAGCAGTTATATTGGCCTGAACTATGGCTACACCTTC
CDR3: CASSYIGLNYGYTF

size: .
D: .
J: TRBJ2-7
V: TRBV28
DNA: TGTGCCAGCAGTTTAGTCCTACCCAGCTACGAGCAGTACTTC
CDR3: CASSLVLPSYEQYF

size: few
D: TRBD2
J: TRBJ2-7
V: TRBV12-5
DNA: TGTGCTAGTGGGACTACTAGCGGGGGCACCTACGAGCAGTACTTC
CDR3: CASGTTSGGTYEQYF

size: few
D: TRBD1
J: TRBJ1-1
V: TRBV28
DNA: TGTGCCAGCCTATCCAGGGGGCGACGGACTGAAGCTTTCTTT
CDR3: CASLSRGRRTEAFF

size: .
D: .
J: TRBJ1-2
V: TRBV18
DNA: TGTGCCAGCTCACCAGATCTGGGGGCGGATGGCTACACCTTC
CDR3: CASSPDLGADGYTF

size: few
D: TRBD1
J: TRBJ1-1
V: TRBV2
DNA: TGTGCCAGCAGCTATGACAGGGGTGCTTTCTTT
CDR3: CASSYDRGAFF

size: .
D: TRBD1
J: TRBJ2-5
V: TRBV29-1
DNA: TGCAGCGGCCTCAACCCCAGGGGGGAGACCCAGTACTTC
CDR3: CSGLNPRGETQYF

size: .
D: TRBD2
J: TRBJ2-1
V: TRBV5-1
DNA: TGCGCCAGCAGCTTGGGACTAGCGGGAGGGCCGGTCAATGAGCAGTTCTTC
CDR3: CASSLGLAGGPVNEQFF

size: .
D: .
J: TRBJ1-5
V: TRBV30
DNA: TGTGCCTGGACCGACCCGGGGTTGTATCAGCCCCAGCATTTT
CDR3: CAWTDPGLYQPQHF

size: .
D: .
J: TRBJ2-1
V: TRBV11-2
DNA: TGTGCCAGCAGCTTAGACGGGAAATACAATGAGCAGTTCTTC
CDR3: CASSLDGKYNEQFF

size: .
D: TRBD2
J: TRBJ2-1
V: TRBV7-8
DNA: TGTGCCAGCAGCTTAGTAGCAGCAGCGGGAGAGGGTAGTGAGCAGTTCTTC
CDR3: CASSLVAAAGEGSEQFF

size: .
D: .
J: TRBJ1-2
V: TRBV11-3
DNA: TGTGCCAGCAGCCACGGACGAAGGAGTAGCCCTAATCTGTCCTACACCTTC
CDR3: CASSHGRRSSPNLSYTF

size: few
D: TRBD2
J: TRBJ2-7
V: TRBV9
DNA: TGTGCCAGCAGCGTTGCTAGCGGCCAACCCTACGAGCAGTACTTC
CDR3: CASSVASGQPYEQYF

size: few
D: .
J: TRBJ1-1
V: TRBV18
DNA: TGTGCCAGCTCACAAGGGCGGGACACTGAAGCTTTCTTT
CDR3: CASSQGRDTEAFF

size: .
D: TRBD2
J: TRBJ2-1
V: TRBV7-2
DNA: TGTGCCAGCAGCTTAGGTTCTAGCGGAGCCCACAATGAGCAGTTCTTC
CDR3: CASSLGSSGAHNEQFF

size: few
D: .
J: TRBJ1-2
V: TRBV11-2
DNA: TGTGCCAGCAGCAGACAGGTTAACTATGGCTACACCTTC
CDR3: CASSRQVNYGYTF

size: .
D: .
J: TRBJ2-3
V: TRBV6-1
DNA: TGTGCCTCTCTAGCGTTTAGCACAGATACGCAGTATTTT
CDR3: CASLAFSTDTQYF

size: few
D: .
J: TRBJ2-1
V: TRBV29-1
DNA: TGCAGCGTTGAGGCTAGCTACAATGAGCAGTTCTTC
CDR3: CSVEASYNEQFF